This T cell receptor beta chain derives from a study of T cell responses to AZD1222 COVID-19 vaccine. Study-wide context: The study pooled second doses at about 4 or about 12 weeks.

In germline, CDR1 is SGDLS, CDR2 YYNGEE. This CDR3 has 16 amino acids. The germline V and J ends were trimmed by 3 bases and 2 bases, with 14 bases remaining between them. Using immunoSEQ multiplex PCR, the repertoire was profiled, and TCRdb retains in-frame clones only, with some absent. The sample yields 65,000 to 95,000 clones, roughly 84% seen once. Details on this clone: The antigen remains undetermined.

Overall study findings and caveats: The donor group comprised mostly white British people and more females; the analysis possibly underestimated clonal diversity. Vaccine-related CD4 TCRs covered spike, predominating at 160-218 and 743-854. Only after the peak T cell response were repertoires sampled.

This sample comprised peripheral blood, obtained on day 0 of AZD1222 vaccination. The chain has TRBV9 and TRBJ1-4; D unresolved. The source is an adult in good health. CDR3: CASSGGREPTNEKLFF. CDR3 coding DNA: TGTGCCAGCAGCGGGGGAAGGGAGCCGACTAATGAAAAACTGTTTTTT.